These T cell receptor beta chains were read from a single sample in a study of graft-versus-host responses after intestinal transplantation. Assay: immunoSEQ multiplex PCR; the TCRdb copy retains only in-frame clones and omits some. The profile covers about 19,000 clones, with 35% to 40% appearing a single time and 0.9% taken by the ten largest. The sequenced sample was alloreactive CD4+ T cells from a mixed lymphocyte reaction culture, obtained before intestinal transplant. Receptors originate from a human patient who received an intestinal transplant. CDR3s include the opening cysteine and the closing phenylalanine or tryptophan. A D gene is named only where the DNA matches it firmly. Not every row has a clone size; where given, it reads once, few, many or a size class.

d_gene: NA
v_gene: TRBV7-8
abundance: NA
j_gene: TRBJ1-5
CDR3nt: TGTGCCAGCAGCTTAGAGGGGATAGGGTATGGCAATCAGCCCCAGCATTTT
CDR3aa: CASSLEGIGYGNQPQHF

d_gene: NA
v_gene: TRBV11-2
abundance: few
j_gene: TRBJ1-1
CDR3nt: TGTGCCAGCAGCCGAACAGACGGCACTGAAGCTTTCTTT
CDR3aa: CASSRTDGTEAFF

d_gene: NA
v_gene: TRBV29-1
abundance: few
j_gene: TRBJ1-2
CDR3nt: TGCAGCGTTAAGGGGCTTTATACGGATGGCTACACCTTC
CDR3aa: CSVKGLYTDGYTF

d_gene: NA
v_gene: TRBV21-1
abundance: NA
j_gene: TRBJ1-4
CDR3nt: TGTGCCAGCAGGAACGTTATAGCTACCAAGGTGCATAATGAAAAACTGTTTTTT
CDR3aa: CASRNVIATKVHNEKLFF

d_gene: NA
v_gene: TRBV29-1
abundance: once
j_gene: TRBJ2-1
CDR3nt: TGCAGCGTTGGATGGGGGGCGCGGGACAATGAGCAGTTCTTC
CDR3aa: CSVGWGARDNEQFF

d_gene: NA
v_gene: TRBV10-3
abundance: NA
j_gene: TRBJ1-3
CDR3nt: TGTGCCATCACCAAGGACGCATCAGACACCATATATTTT
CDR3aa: CAITKDASDTIYF

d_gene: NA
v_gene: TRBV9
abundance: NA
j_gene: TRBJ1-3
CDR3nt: TGTGCCAGCAGCCCCTCGGGGGGACGGTCAAACACCATATATTTT
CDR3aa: CASSPSGGRSNTIYF

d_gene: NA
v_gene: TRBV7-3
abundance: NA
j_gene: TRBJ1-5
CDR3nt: TGTGCCAGCAGCTTAGGGCCAAGACCGAATCAGCCCCAGCATTTT
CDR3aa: CASSLGPRPNQPQHF

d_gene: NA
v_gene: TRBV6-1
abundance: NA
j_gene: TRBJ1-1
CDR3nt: TGTGCCAGCAGTGATTGGAACACTGAAGCTTTCTTT
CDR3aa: CASSDWNTEAFF

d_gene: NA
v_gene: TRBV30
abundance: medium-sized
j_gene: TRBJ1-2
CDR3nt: TGTGCCTGGAGTGATGGGGTGAGCTATGGCTACACCTTC
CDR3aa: CAWSDGVSYGYTF

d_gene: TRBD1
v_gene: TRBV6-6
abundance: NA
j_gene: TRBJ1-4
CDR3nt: TGTGCCAGCAGCCATAACAGGGGGCGTGCTGAAAAACTGTTTTTT
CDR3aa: CASSHNRGRAEKLFF

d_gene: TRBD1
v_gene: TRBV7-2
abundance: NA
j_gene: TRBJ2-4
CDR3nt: TGTGCCAGCAGCCCCATCGCCGGGACAGTAGCCAAAAACATTCAGTACTTC
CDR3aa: CASSPIAGTVAKNIQYF

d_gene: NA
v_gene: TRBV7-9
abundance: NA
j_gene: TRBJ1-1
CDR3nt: TGTGCCAGCAGCCCCAGACAGGTCCGGGTGAACACTGAAGCTTTCTTT
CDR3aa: CASSPRQVRVNTEAFF

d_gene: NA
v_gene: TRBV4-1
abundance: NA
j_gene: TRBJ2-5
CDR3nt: TGCGCCAGCAGCCAACTTTACACGGCAAGGGCCCAGTACTTC
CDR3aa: CASSQLYTARAQYF

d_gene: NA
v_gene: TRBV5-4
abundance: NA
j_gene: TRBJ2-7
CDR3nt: TGTGCCAGCAGCTCGGGGGCGGGGGAATGGTACGAGCAGTACTTC
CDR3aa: CASSSGAGEWYEQYF

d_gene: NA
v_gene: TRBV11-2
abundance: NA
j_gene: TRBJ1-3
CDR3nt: TGTGCCAGCAGCTCGACCAACCGCAGGGTAAACACCATATATTTT
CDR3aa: CASSSTNRRVNTIYF

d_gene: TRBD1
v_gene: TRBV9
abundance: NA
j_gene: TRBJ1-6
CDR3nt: TGTGCCAGCAGCGGGTCCGGGACAGGGATTTCACCCCTCCACTTT
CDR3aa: CASSGSGTGISPLHF

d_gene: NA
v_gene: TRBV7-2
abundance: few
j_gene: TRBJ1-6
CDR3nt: TGTGCCAGCAGCTCAACAGGGACGGCTAATTCACCCCTCCACTTT
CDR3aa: CASSSTGTANSPLHF

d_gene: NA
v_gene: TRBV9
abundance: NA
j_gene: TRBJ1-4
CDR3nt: TGTGCCAGCAGCGTAGGTAACAATGAAAAACTGTTTTTT
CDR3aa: CASSVGNNEKLFF

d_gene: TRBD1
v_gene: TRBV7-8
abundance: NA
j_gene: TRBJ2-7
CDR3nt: TGTGCCAGCAGCTGGGACAGGGTTTACGAGCAGTACTTC
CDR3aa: CASSWDRVYEQYF

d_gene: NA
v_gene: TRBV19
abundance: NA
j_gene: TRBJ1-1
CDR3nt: TGTGCCAGTACAGTTCGGGGCACGAACACTGAAGCTTTCTTT
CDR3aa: CASTVRGTNTEAFF

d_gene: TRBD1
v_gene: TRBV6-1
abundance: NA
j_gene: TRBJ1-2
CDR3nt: TGTGCCAGCAGCAAGGGGGCTTACTATGGCTACACCTTC
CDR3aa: CASSKGAYYGYTF

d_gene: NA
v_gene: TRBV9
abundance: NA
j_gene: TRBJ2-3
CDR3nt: TGTGCCAGCAGCGTAGGGGGCGCAGGAGGAGATACGCAGTATTTT
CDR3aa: CASSVGGAGGDTQYF

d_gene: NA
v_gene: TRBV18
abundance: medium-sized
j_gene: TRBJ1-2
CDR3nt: TGTGCCAGCTCACCTGACTATGGCTACACCTTC
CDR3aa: CASSPDYGYTF

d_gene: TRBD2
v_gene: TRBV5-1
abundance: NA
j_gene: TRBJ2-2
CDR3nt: TGCGCCAGCAGCACCCGACTAGCCTTAGCCACCGGGGAGCTGTTTTTT
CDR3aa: CASSTRLALATGELFF

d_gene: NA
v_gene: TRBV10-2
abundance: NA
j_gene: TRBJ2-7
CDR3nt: TGCGCCAGCAGTGACCTCTTCGAGAAAAGGGGCTACGAGCAGTACTTC
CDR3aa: CASSDLFEKRGYEQYF

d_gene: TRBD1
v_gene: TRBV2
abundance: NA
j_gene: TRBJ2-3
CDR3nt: TGTGCCAGCAGGTCAGACAGGGGGCGCGTTTCAGATACGCAGTATTTT
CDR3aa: CASRSDRGRVSDTQYF

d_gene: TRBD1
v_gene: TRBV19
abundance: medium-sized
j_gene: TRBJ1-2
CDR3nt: TGTGCCAGTAGTCCACGACAGGGCTCTAGAGGCTATGGCTACACCTTC
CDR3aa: CASSPRQGSRGYGYTF

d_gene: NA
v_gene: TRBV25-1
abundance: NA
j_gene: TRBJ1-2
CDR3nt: TGTGCCAGCAGTGAATGGAGGGTTGGTGGCTACACCTTC
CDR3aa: CASSEWRVGGYTF

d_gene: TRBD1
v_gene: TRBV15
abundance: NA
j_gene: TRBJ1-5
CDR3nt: TGTGCCACCAGCAGAGATCGGGCGAGGGGGCGAGGGCAGCCCCAGCATTTT
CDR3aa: CATSRDRARGRGQPQHF

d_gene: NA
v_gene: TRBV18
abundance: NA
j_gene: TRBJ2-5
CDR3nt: TGTGCCAGCTCACCTGGAGGGGGGCGTGAGACCCAGTACTTC
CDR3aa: CASSPGGGRETQYF

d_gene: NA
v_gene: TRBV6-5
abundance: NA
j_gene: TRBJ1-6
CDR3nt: TGTGCCAGCCCTGCAGGGCCCTCCTATAATTCACCCCTCCACTTT
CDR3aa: CASPAGPSYNSPLHF

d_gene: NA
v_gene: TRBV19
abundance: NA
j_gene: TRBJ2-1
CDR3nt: TGTGCCAATAGTACCAGACTGGCTACGGGATACAATGAGCAGTTCTTC
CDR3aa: CANSTRLATGYNEQFF

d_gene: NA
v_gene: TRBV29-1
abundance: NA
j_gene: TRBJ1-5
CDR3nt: TGCAGCGTTAGTCAGGGTAGGTATCAGCCCCAGCATTTT
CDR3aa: CSVSQGRYQPQHF

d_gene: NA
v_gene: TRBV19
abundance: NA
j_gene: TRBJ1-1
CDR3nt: TGTGCCACCCAAATTCAGGGACGTAGCACTGAAGCTTTCTTT
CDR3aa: CATQIQGRSTEAFF

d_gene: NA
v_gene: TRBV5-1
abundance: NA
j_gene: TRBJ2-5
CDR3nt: TGCGCCAGCAGCCCCCGGACAGCCCCGAAGACCCAGTACTTC
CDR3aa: CASSPRTAPKTQYF

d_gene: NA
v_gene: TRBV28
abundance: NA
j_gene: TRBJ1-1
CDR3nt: TGTGCCAGCAGTTTACCAGGATCGATGAACACTGAAGCTTTCTTT
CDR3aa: CASSLPGSMNTEAFF

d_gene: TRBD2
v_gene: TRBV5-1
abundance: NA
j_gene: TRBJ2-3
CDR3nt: TGCGCCAGCCGCGGCATAGCGGGGAGCATGGATACGCAGTATTTT
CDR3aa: CASRGIAGSMDTQYF

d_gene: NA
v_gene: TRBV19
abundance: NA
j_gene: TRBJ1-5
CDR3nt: TGTGCCAGTAGTGTACAGGGTGAACAGGCCCAGCATTTT
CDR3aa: CASSVQGEQAQHF

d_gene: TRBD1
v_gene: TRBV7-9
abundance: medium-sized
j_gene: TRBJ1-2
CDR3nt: TGTGCCAGCAGCTTTGGTAGTAGGACAGGGAATGGCTACACCTTC
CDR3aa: CASSFGSRTGNGYTF

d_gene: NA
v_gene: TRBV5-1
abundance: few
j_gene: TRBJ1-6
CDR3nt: TGCGCCAGCACCGTAAGGACTGGATCAAATTCACCCCTCCACTTT
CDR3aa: CASTVRTGSNSPLHF

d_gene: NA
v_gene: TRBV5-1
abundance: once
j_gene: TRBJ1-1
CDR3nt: TGCGCCAGCAGCTTGGGGGGGGGTAACACTGAAGCTTTCTTT
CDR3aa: CASSLGGGNTEAFF

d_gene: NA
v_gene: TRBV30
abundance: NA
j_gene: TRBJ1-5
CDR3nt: TGTGCCTGGAGTGATGGAGACCACGTAAATCAGCCCCAGCATTTT
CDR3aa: CAWSDGDHVNQPQHF

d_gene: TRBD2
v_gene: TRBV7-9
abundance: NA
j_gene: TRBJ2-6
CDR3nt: TGTGCCAGCAGGAGGGGAGGGACCGCTGGGGCCAACGTCCTGACTTTC
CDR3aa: CASRRGGTAGANVLTF